This TCR beta chain was captured in a study of OX40 agonist ivuxolimab in advanced cancers. The method was immunoSEQ multiplex PCR; TCRdb's version includes in-frame clones alone and lacks a portion of them. The data contain 100,000 or so clones, about 90% of them singletons. The CDR3 loop spans 14 amino acids. CDR1 is SGHNT and CDR2 is YYREEE in the germline V gene (reference sequence). The V gene lost 4 bases and the J gene lost 7 bases, with 15 bases spanning the gap. The source was CD4+ or CD8+ T cells sorted from blood, collected in a trial of the OX40 agonist ivuxolimab. The chain couples TRBV5-4 to TRBJ2-1; TRBD1 is a possible D gene (5 bases). This clonotype was obtained from an adult with an advanced solid tumor such as melanoma, head and neck, liver or kidney cancer. This CDR3 is CASSQTTGGNEQFF. CDR3 nucleotide sequence: TGTGCCAGCAGCCAGACAACAGGTGGGAATGAGCAGTTCTTC. The variable domain in full, with the rest retrieved from reference TRBV5-4 and TRBJ2-1, is ETGVTQSPTHLIKTRGQQVTLRCSSQSGHNTVSWYQQALGQGPQFIFQYYREEENGRGNFPPRFSGLQFPNYSSELNVNALELDDSALYLCASSQTTGGNEQFFGPGTRLTVL.